This TCR beta chain was sequenced for a study of radiotherapy plus CTLA-4 blockade in lung cancer. General study findings and limits: Best predicting response, reportedly, were early blood T cell clone dynamics, with interferon-beta.

CDR3 length: 16 amino acids. V was cut by 1 base and J by 3 bases, with 19 bases left in between. Looked up from germline, CDR1 is GTSNPN and CDR2 is SVGIG (reference sequence). Assay used: immunoSEQ multiplex PCR; TCRdb lists only in-frame clones, some missing. Altogether approximately 85,000 clones are present, around 87% being singletons, with the ten largest covering around 2%. A note on this clone: What it recognizes is unknown.

The rearrangement links TRBV30 to TRBJ2-7, with a weak D call TRBD1 (8 bases). The specimen comprised peripheral blood, sampled from a patient treated with radiotherapy plus ipilimumab. This TCR derives from a human donor with non-small cell lung cancer who had a partial response to radiotherapy plus ipilimumab. The CDR3: CAWSGGEGQESYEQYF. CDR3 DNA sequence: TGTGCCTGGAGTGGCGGGGAGGGACAGGAGAGCTACGAGCAGTACTTC.